This TCR beta chain originates from a study of cytomegalovirus exposure and HLA in healthy donors. Overall study context: The approximately 100 million unique TCR beta sequences, from around 200 million T cells, were found by an earlier analysis. Membership in the Caucasian-associated ancestry cluster was found for around 81% of around 380 genotyped donors.

Notes on the study in general: CMV serostatus alone was available as immune exposure information.

Each donor was nominally healthy when sampled (though unrecorded immune exposures were likely). Primers: 60 Vbeta forward and 13 Jbeta reverse. The assay was immunoSEQ multiplex PCR, and TCRdb's table has in-frame clones only and misses some. This table holds approximately 220,000 clones, roughly 80% found once. This clone came up a few times. Its antigen is undetermined. CDR1 and CDR2 from the germline V gene are WNHNN and SYGVQD (reference sequence). The V end lost 2 bases, the J end lost 9 bases, and 13 bases lay between the germline ends. This CDR3 region has 13 residues. The chain couples TRBV10-1 to TRBJ1-1; possible D gene TRBD1, 6 bases. The sequence derives from a man aged 25 to 40 in good health and CMV-seronegative. Sequencing was carried out using PBMCs. The CDR3: CASSEQTDRQAFF. The CDR3 region has the DNA TGCGCCAGCAGTGAGCAAACGGACAGACAAGCTTTCTTT.